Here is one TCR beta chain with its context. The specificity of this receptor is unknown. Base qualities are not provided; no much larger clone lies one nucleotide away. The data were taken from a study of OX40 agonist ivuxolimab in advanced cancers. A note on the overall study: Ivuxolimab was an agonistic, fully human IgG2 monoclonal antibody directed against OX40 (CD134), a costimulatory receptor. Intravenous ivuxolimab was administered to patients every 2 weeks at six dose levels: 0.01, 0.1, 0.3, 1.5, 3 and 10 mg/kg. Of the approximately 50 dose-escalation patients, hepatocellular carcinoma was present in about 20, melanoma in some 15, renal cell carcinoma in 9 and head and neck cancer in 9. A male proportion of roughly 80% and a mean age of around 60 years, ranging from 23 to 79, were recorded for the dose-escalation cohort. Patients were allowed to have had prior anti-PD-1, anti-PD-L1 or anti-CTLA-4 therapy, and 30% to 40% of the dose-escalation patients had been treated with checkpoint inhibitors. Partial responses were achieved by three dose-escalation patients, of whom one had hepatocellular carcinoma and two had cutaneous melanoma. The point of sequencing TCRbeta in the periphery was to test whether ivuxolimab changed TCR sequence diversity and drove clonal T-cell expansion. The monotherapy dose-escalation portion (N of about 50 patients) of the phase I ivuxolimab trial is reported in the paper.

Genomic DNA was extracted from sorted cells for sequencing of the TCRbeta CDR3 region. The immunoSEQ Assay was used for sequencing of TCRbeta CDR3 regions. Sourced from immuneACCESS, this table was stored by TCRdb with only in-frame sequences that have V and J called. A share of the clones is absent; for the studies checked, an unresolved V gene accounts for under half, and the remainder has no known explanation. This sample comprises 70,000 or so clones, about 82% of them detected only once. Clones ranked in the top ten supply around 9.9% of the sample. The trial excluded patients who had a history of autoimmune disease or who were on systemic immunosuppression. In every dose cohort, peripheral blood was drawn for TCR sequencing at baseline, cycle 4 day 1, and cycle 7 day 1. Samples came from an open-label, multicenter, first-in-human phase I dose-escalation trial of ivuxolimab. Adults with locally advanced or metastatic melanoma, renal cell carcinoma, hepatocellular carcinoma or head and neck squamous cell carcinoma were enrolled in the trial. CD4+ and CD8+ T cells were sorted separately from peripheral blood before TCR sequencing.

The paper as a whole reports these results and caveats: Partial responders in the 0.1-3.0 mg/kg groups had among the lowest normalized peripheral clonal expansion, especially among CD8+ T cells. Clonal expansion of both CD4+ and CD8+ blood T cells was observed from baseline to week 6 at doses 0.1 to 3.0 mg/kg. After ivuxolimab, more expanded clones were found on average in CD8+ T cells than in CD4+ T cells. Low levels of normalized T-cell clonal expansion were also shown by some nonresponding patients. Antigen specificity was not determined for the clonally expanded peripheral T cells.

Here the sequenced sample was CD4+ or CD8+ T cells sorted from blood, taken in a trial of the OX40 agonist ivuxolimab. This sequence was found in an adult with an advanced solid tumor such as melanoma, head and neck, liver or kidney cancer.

This receptor carries the CDR3 CASSFNLGQETQYF. The bases are TGTGCCAGCAGCTTTAATTTAGGGCAAGAGACCCAGTACTTC. This chain is built from TRBV5-4 and TRBJ2-5; no D gene call is confident. The CDR3 contains 14 residues, cysteine and phenylalanine counted. This entry keeps only the CDR3 DNA: 42 bases, framed from base 1. V loses 2 bases of germline sequence and J loses 2 bases, and the interval between the two ends is 10 bases. CDR1 and CDR2 are read off the germline V gene (reference sequence) as SGHNT and YYREEE.